Below are 30 T cell receptor beta chains sequenced from a single sample in a study of tumor and adjacent non-tumor tissue in lung cancer (dated by TCRdb to the late 2010s). Bulk unsorted tissue served as the source for RNA extraction, and RNA quality was assessed using a NanoDrop ND-1000 and an Agilent 2100. Distant non-tumor tissue taken more than 3 cm from the tumor edge was used as the normal lung sample. The library was built by means of multiplex PCR. TCRdb names Illumina HiSeq 2500 as the instrument used. TCRbeta libraries were constructed through three rounds of nested PCR with primers (Table S4) according to protocols modified from ARM-PCR. TCRdb's own reprocessing of the public reads used fastp at Q25 and MiXCR and kept productive beta chains. Duplicate CDR3 protein sequences are folded into a single record with the most common DNA and genes. The sample table shows 40,000 to 50,000 distinct CDR3 sequences, and around 59% are seen once. Around 28% of the sample comes from the top ten.

Input material: distant non-tumor lung tissue. These receptors all come from a woman between 65 and 79 years old with non-small cell lung cancer.

Of note for this clonotype: The CDR3 ends on some other residue instead of the conserved phenylalanine or tryptophan, so this is likely a read error. This chain uses TRBV4-1 with TRBJ1-1, with a weak D call TRBD1 (5 bases). This CDR3 region has 14 residues. In germline, CDR1 is MGHRA, CDR2 YSYEKL. This CDR3 is CANSHKTENTEAFL. The CDR3 DNA follows: TGCGCCAACAGCCACAAGACAGAGAACACTGAAGCTTTCCTT.

Of note for this clonotype: A clone one base away is much larger, so this may be a read error. The V and J genes are TRBV5-4 and TRBJ2-1, with 7 bases that match TRBD1. The CDR3 is 15 residues long. The germline gives CDR1 SGHNT, CDR2 YYREEE (reference sequence). The CDR3 region is CASSFQQGSYNEQLF. DNA of the CDR3: TGTGCCAGCAGCTTCCAACAGGGGTCCTACAATGAGCAGCTCTTC.

This clonotype was seen ten or more times. The CDR3 reads CASSPPGVWEQYF. In DNA form, the CDR3 reads TGTGCCAGCAGTCCCCCGGGGGTATGGGAGCAGTACTTC. The chain employs TRBV28 and TRBJ2-7, with D tentatively TRBD2 (6 bases). From germline, CDR1 is MDHEN and CDR2 SYDVKM. The V gene lost 5 bases and the J gene lost 7 bases, with 15 bases spanning the gap. The length of the CDR3 is 13 residues.

With respect to this clonotype: A much bigger clone sits one base away, suggesting this may be a read error. This sequence joins TRBV5-1 and TRBJ2-5; no reliable D call. CDR3 length: 14 residues. From germline, CDR1 is SGHRS and CDR2 YFSETQ. Trimming removed 3 bases from V and 1 base from J, with 10 bases in between. The CDR3 DNA reads as TGCGCCAGCAGCTACACAAGCTCCCAAGAGACCCAGTACTTC. Protein sequence: CASSYTSSQETQYF.

A note on this clonotype: One end of the junction does not line up with germline, which may come from a read error. This chain links TRBV12-3 or TRBV12-4 with TRBJ2-1, with unresolved D. CDR3 length: 16 amino acids. CDR3 region: CDSKSRRRSSYNEQFF. Here the CDR3 DNA reads TGTGACAGCAAATCTCGGCGGAGAAGCTCCTACAATGAGCAGTTTTTC.

This clonotype showed up many times. The V and J genes are TRBV5-5 and TRBJ2-7, with TRBD2 matching 11 bases. CDR1 and CDR2 from the germline V gene are SGHKS and YYEKEE (reference sequence). V lost 4 bases and J lost 4; bases outside the gene matches: 7. The CDR3 is made up of 15 amino acids. CDR3 nucleotide sequence: TGTGCCAGCAGCCGCACTAGCGGGAGTTCGTACGAGCAGTACTTC. Protein product: CASSRTSGSSYEQYF.

This clonotype turned up a few times. Being one base from a much bigger clone, this may be a read error. This sequence joins TRBV5-6 and TRBJ2-2, with D unresolved. The germline gives CDR1 SGHDT, CDR2 YYEEEE. The CDR3 runs to 13 residues. The CDR3 coding sequence is TGTGCCAGCAACTTGGATTTGGCAGGGGAGCTGTTTTTT. This translates into CASNLDLAGELFF.

This clonotype occurred a few times. This may arise from a read error, as a much more abundant clone is one base away. The chain combines TRBV29-1 with TRBJ2-5, with a possible D match to TRBD1 (5 bases). Germline V gene lookup returns CDR1 SQVTM and CDR2 ANQGSEA. This CDR3 has 12 amino acids. The CDR3 reads CCEETAEKTQYF. DNA of the CDR3: TGCTGCGAAGAGACAGCCGAAAAGACCCAGTACTTC.

As for this clonotype: At one boundary the junction diverges from the germline segment, which might be a read error. The chain employs TRBV6-1 and TRBJ2-2, with a tentative D call TRBD2 (5 bases). Germline CDR1 and CDR2: MNHNS and SASEGT. The CDR3 has 16 residues. CDR3 amino acids: CANSGRGAVNTGEPFF. In DNA form, the CDR3 reads TGTGCCAACAGTGGGCGAGGAGCGGTGAACACCGGGGAGCCGTTTTTT.

This clonotype has just one count. The chain recombines TRBV28 with TRBJ2-3, with 8 bases matching TRBD2. The CDR3 runs 16 residues. Trimming cost V 5 bases and J 2 bases; bases outside gene matches: 9. CDR1 is MDHEN, CDR2 SYDVKM, per germline. As DNA, the CDR3 is TGTGCCAGCAGTAGGAGACTAGCGCCGATCACAGATACGCAGTATTTT. This gives the protein CASSRRLAPITDTQYF.

Turning to this clonotype: A junction boundary mismatches the germline segment, possibly from a read error. The V call is TRBV14, the J call TRBJ1-2; D remains ambiguous. Per the germline V gene, CDR1 is SGHDN and CDR2 is FVKESK. The CDR3 spans 13 residues. Written as DNA, the CDR3 is TGTGCCAGCAGCCAAGCTTGCAGCTATGACTACATCTTC. This gives the protein CASSQACSYDYIF.

By share, this clonotype ranks as hyperexpanded (1% or more). This chain links TRBV4-2 with TRBJ2-2; no firm D call. Germline V gene data show CDR1 as LGHNA and CDR2 as YNFKEQ. CDR3 length: 16 residues. V lost 0 bases to trimming and J lost 0 bases, with 8 bases between them. CDR3 sequence reads: CASSQDWATNTGELFF. In DNA form, the CDR3 reads TGTGCCAGCAGCCAAGATTGGGCCACGAACACCGGGGAGCTGTTTTTT.

By share, this clonotype ranks as medium-sized. The CDR3 spells CSVNRDPGTGELFF. CDR3 nucleotides: TGCAGCGTTAACAGGGACCCAGGAACCGGGGAGCTGTTTTTT. This chain uses TRBV29-1 with TRBJ2-2; D may be TRBD1 (6 bases). Germline V gene lookup returns CDR1 SQVTM and CDR2 ANQGSEA. The CDR3 length is 14 residues. V was pared by 5 bases and J by 5 bases, with 15 bases between.

Comment on this clonotype: This sequence may be a read error, since a much larger clone differs from it by one base. This rearrangement joins TRBV11-2 to TRBJ2-3; D remains unclear. CDR1 and CDR2 from the germline V gene are SGHAT and FQNNGV. The CDR3 contains 13 residues. The CDR3 is CASSLAASDMQYF. CDR3 DNA sequence: TGTGCCAGCAGCTTAGCGGCGTCAGATATGCAGTATTTT.

Regarding this clonotype: Given the absence of the conserved phenylalanine or tryptophan at the CDR3 end, a read error is likely. The genes are TRBV11-3 and TRBJ2-2; D remains ambiguous. The germline V gene encodes CDR1 SGHNT and CDR2 YENEEA. The CDR3 totals 14 residues. The CDR3 sequence is CASSFSWTTGELFL. CDR3 DNA: TGTGCCAGCAGCTTTAGCTGGACCACCGGAGAGCTGTTTCTT.

For this clonotype: The CDR3 ends on some other residue instead of the conserved phenylalanine or tryptophan, so this is likely a read error. CDR3 amino acids: CASSIQVTNTGELFL. In DNA, the CDR3 is TGTGCCAGCAGCATACAGGTTACGAACACCGGGGAGCTGTTTTTA. The chain has TRBV11-2 and TRBJ2-2; D is perhaps TRBD1 (5 bases). The CDR3 runs to 15 residues. CDR1 and CDR2 from the germline V gene are SGHAT and FQNNGV. V gave up 5 bases and J gave up 0 bases, with 10 bases separating them.

The chain couples TRBV5-6 to TRBJ1-4, with unresolved D. V lost 0 bases and J lost 8, with 14 bases in between. The CDR3 consists of 15 residues. Germline V gene lookup returns CDR1 SGHDT and CDR2 YYEEEE. The chain's CDR3 is CASSLVAGGWEKLFF. The CDR3 bases are TGTGCCAGCAGCTTGGTTGCAGGCGGCTGGGAAAAACTGTTTTTT.

As to this clonotype: A single base separates this from a much larger clone, so it may be a read error. This chain uses TRBV6-1 with TRBJ2-3; D is unresolved. The CDR3 sequence is 15 residues long. Germline-derived CDR1 and CDR2 are MNHNS and SASEGT. V was shortened by 4 bases and J by 5 bases, with 16 bases between the two germline ends. Here the CDR3 DNA reads TGTGCCAGCAGTGGAAAGCTGGTTGAAGGAGATACGCAGTATTTT. Translated, it gives CASSGKLVEGDTQYF.

The J gene is TRBJ2-1, the V gene TRBV29-1; 7 nucleotides agree with TRBD2. Germline assignment: CDR1 SQVTM and CDR2 ANQGSEA. The CDR3 length is 14 residues. V lost 5 bases, J lost 4 bases, and 8 bases stayed unmatched. This CDR3 is CSVPRAGSYNEQFF. Here the CDR3 DNA reads TGCAGCGTTCCCAGAGCGGGATCATACAATGAGCAGTTCTTC.

This clonotype showed up just a few times. A much larger clonotype is one base distant, so this may be a read error. This chain joins TRBV6-1 and TRBJ2-5, with 11 bases identical to TRBD2. The CDR3 length is 15 residues. Per the germline V gene, CDR1 is MNHNS and CDR2 is SASEGT. The CDR3 nucleotides are TGTGCCAGCTGTAATAGCGGGAGGGTTTGGGAGACCCGGTACTTC. This encodes CASCNSGRVWETRYF.

A note on this clonotype: At one boundary the junction diverges from the germline segment, which might be a read error. The rearrangement joins TRBV4-1 to TRBJ1-2; D is ambiguous. This CDR3 region has 16 residues. Germline CDR1 MGHRA, CDR2 YSYEKL. CDR3 bases: TGCGCCAGCAGCTTACAAGGCAGACTCGACAAGTATGGGTACACCTTC. Translation: CASSLQGRLDKYGYTF.

As regards this clonotype: At one end the junction does not follow the germline gene, possibly because of a read error. This chain uses TRBV12-3 or TRBV12-4 with TRBJ2-3; D gene uncertain. The CDR3 runs 14 residues. This chain's CDR3 is CASSLTIRTDTQYF. CDR3 in DNA: TGTGCCAGCAGTTTAACGATCCGCACAGATACACAGTATTTT.

With regard to this clonotype: A junction boundary mismatches the germline segment, possibly from a read error. This chain joins TRBV7-8 and TRBJ2-7; D is ambiguous. The CDR3 length is 12 residues. CDR1 and CDR2 from the germline V gene are SGHVS and FQNEAQ. CDR3 DNA sequence: TGTGGCAGCAGCTTAGCCAGCTACGAGCAGTACTTC. This encodes CGSSLASYEQYF.

For this clonotype: No conserved phenylalanine or tryptophan ends this CDR3, so it is likely a read error. V usage is TRBV20-1 and J usage is TRBJ1-1, with D possibly TRBD1 on 5 matching bases. The germline gives CDR1 DFQATT, CDR2 SNEGSKA (reference sequence). This CDR3 comprises 15 residues. The ends were cut back, 4 bases at V and 4 bases at J, with 19 bases in the middle. The CDR3 nucleotides are TGCAGTGCTAAAGGAGGGGCATGGAGTGGCACTGAAGCTTTCTCT. It encodes CSAKGGAWSGTEAFS.

As to this clonotype: Lacking the conserved final phenylalanine or tryptophan, this CDR3 likely reflects a read error. The V call is TRBV10-2, the J call TRBJ2-7, with D possibly TRBD2 on 7 matching bases. Trimming took 10 bases from V and 4 from J, leaving 17 bases between them. Germline V gives CDR1 WSHSY, CDR2 SAAADI. The CDR3 has 13 amino acids. DNA for the CDR3: TGCGCCACCTCCGGAGGGGGGGAGTACGAGCAGTACTAC. The encoded protein is CATSGGGEYEQYY.

The chain links TRBV10-3 to TRBJ2-7, with 7 bases fitting TRBD2. This CDR3 is built from 14 residues. Germline-derived CDR1 and CDR2 are ENHRY and SYGVKD. J was trimmed by 3 bases and V by 6 bases; bases with no gene match: 8. The DNA for the CDR3 is TGTGCCATCAGAGGACTAGGAGGGGTCTACGAGCAGTACTTC. It yields the protein CAIRGLGGVYEQYF.

This clonotype was seen repeatedly, ten times or more. The CDR3, as DNA: TGTGCCAGCAGTTTTCCGGACAGGGGGCTCTCCTACGAGCAGTACTTC. This translates into CASSFPDRGLSYEQYF. The gene calls are TRBV28 and TRBJ2-7; 11 bases are a match to TRBD1. The CDR3 runs 16 residues. Germline V lookup: CDR1 MDHEN, CDR2 SYDVKM. V lost 3 bases and J lost 0; bases outside the gene matches: 4.

On this clonotype: A read error is likely, as this CDR3 ends without the conserved phenylalanine or tryptophan. The chain recombines TRBV29-1 with TRBJ2-1; the D gene could be TRBD1 or TRBD2 (5 bases each). This CDR3 region has 12 residues. Germline V gives CDR1 SQVTM, CDR2 ANQGSEA. V lost 3 bases and J 9 bases, leaving 12 bases between the germline ends. CDR3 residues: CSVELNGAEQFY. The CDR3 nucleotides are TGCAGCGTTGAGTTGAACGGGGCTGAGCAGTTCTAC.

To note about this clonotype: A much larger clonotype is one base distant, so this may be a read error. The V call is TRBV28, the J call TRBJ1-1; 7 bases align to TRBD1. V gave up 9 bases and J gave up 12 bases; unmatched junction bases: 16. From germline, CDR1 is MDHEN and CDR2 SYDVKM. The CDR3 has 13 amino acids. CDR3: CASTSGGASLTFF. The CDR3 DNA reads as TGTGCCAGTACCTCAGGGGGGGCGTCTTTGACTTTCTTT.

A note on this clonotype: One end of the junction fails to match germline, which may point to a read error. The V and J genes are TRBV5-4 and TRBJ1-2; D perhaps matches TRBD1 (6 bases). Germline CDR1 and CDR2: SGHNT and YYREEE (reference sequence). The CDR3 sequence is 15 residues long. The CDR3 DNA follows: TGTGCCAGAAGCTTGGGGGGGCCAGGGGTGGCTAGTTACACCTTC. This translates into CARSLGGPGVASYTF.